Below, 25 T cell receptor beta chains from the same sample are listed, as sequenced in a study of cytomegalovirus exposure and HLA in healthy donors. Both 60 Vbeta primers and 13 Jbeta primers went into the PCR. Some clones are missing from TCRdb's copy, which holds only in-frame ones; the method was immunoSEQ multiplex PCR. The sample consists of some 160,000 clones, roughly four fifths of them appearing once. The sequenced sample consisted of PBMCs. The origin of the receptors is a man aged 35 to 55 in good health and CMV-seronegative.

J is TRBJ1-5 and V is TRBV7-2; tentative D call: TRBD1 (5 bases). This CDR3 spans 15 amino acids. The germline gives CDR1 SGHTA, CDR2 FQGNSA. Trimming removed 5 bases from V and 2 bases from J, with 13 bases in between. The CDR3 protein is CASSPRGDRNQPQHF. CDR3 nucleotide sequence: TGTGCCAGCAGCCCCCGGGGGGATCGCAATCAGCCCCAGCATTTT.

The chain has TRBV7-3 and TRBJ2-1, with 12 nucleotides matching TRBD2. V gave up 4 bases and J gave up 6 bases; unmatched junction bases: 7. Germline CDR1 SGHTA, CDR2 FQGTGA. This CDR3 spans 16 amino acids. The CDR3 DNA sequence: TGTGCCAGCAGCTGGTCTAGCGGGAGGGCCACCAATGAGCAGTTCTTC. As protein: CASSWSSGRATNEQFF. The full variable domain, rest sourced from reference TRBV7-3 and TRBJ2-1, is GAGVSQTPSNKVTEKGKYVELRCDPISGHTALYWYRQSLGQGPEFLIYFQGTGAADDSGLPNDRFFAVRPEGSVSTLKIQRTERGDSAVYLCASSWSSGRATNEQFFGPGTRLTVL.

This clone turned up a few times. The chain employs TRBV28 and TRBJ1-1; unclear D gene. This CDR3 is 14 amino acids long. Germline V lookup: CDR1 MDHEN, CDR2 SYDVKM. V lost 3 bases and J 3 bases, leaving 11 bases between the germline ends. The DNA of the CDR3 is TGTGCCAGCAGTTTTCTACGGGTATACACTGAAGCTTTCTTT. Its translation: CASSFLRVYTEAFF.

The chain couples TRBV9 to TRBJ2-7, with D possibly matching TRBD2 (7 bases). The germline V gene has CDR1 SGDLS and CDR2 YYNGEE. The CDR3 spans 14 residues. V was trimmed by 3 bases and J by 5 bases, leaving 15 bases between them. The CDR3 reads CASSGGGRGNEQYF. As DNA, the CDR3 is TGTGCCAGCAGCGGGGGGGGCAGGGGCAACGAGCAGTACTTC.

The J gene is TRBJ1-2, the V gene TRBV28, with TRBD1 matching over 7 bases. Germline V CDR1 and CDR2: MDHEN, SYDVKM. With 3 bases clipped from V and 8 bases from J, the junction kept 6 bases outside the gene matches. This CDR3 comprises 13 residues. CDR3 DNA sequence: TGTGCCAGCAGTTTGGTCCCGGGACAGGGCTACACCTTC. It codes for CASSLVPGQGYTF.

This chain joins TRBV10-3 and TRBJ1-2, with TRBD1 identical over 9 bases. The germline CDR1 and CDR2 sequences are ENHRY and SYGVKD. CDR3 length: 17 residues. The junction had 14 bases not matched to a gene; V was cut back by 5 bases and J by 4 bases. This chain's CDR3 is CAISIKVGGTGSYGYTF. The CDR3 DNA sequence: TGTGCCATCAGTATAAAGGTTGGCGGGACAGGGTCCTATGGCTACACCTTC.

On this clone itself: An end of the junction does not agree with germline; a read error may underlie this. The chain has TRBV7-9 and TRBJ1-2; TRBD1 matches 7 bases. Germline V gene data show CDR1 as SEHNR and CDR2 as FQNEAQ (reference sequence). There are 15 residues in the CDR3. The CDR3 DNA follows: TGTTCCAGCAGCCTTTCCACAGGGGTCCCCTATGGCTACACCTTC. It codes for CSSSLSTGVPYGYTF.

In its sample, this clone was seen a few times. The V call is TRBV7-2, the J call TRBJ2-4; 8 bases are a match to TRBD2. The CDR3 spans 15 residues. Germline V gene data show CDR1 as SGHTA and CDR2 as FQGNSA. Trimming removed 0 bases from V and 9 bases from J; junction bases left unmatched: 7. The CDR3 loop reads CASSLAPGGSGIQYF. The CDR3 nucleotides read TGTGCCAGCAGCTTAGCCCCGGGGGGGAGCGGCATTCAGTACTTC. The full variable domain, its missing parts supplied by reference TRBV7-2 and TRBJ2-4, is GAGVSQSPSNKVTEKGKDVELRCDPISGHTALYWYRQSLGQGLEFLIYFQGNSAPDKSGLPSDRFSAERTGGSVSTLTIQRTQQEDSAVYLCASSLAPGGSGIQYFGAGTRLSVL.

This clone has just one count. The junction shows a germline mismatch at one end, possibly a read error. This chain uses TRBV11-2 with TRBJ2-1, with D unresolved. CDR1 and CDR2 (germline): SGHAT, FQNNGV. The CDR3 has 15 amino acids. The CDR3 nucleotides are TGTGCCAGCAGCTTATCGGTAAGCTCCTGCAATGAGCAGTTCTTC. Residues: CASSLSVSSCNEQFF.

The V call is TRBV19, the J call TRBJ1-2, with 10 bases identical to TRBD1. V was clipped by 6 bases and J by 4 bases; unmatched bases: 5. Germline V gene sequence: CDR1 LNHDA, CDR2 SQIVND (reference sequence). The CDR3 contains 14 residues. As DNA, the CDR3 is TGTGCCAGTAGCCCGGGACAGGGGAGCTATGGCTACACCTTC. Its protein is CASSPGQGSYGYTF.

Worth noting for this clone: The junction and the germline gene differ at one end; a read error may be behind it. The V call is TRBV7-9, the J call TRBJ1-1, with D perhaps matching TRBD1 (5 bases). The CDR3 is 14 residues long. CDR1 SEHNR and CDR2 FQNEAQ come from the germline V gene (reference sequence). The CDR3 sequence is CSSSQPDSYTEAFF. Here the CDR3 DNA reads TGTTCCAGCAGCCAACCCGACAGCTACACTGAAGCTTTCTTT.

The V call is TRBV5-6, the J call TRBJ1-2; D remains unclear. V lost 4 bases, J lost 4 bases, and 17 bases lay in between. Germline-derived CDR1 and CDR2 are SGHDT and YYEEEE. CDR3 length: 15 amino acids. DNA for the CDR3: TGTGCCAGCAGCAACAAGCGCTCTGCCTCCTATGGCTACACCTTC. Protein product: CASSNKRSASYGYTF.

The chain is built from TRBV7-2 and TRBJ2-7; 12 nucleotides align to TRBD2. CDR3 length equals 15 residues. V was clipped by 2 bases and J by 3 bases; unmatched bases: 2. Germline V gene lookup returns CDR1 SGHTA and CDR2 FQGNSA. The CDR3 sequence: CASSLSTSGSYEQYF. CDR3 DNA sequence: TGTGCCAGCAGCTTATCGACTAGCGGGAGCTACGAGCAGTACTTC.

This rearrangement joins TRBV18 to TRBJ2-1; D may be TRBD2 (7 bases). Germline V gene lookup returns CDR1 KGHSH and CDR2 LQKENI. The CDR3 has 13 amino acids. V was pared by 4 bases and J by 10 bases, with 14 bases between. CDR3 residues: CASSQKQGGEQFF. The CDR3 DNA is TGTGCCAGCTCACAAAAACAGGGAGGGGAGCAGTTCTTC.

CDR3 sequence (DNA): TGCGCCAGCAGTCATTCCCTAGCGGGAGGGCGAGAGGAGCAGTTCTTC. Translation gives CASSHSLAGGREEQFF. The chain combines TRBV23-1 with TRBJ2-1, with 12 positions matching TRBD2. TRBV23-1 is an open reading frame whose function is uncertain. CDR3 length: 16 amino acids. Trimming removed 3 bases from V and 10 bases from J; junction bases left unmatched: 10.

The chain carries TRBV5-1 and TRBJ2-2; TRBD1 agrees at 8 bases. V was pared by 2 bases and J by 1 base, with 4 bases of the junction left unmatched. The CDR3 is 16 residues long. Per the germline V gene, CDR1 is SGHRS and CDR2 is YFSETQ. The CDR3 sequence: CASSFIGQGNTGELFF. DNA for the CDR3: TGCGCCAGCAGCTTTATAGGACAGGGGAACACCGGGGAGCTGTTTTTT.

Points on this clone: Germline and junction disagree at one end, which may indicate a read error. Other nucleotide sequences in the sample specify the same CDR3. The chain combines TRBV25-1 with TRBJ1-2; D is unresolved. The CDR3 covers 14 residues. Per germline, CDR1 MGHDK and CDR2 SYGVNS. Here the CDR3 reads CASTEDGGTYGYTF. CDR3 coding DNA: TGCGCCAGCACTGAGGACGGAGGAACCTATGGCTACACCTTC.

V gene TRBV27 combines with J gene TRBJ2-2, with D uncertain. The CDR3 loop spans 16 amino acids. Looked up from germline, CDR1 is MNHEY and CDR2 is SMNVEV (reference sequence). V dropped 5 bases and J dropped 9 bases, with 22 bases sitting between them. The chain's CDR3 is CASSRLRSTPSWELFF. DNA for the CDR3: TGTGCCAGCAGTCGCCTGCGTTCCACCCCTTCATGGGAGCTGTTTTTT.

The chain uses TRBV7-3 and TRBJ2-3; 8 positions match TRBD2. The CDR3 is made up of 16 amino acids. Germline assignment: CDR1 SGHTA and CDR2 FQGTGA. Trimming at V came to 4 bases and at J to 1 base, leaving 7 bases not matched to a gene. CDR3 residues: CASSSRTGGRTDTQYF. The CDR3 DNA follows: TGTGCCAGCAGCTCCCGGACGGGGGGGCGCACAGATACGCAGTATTTT.

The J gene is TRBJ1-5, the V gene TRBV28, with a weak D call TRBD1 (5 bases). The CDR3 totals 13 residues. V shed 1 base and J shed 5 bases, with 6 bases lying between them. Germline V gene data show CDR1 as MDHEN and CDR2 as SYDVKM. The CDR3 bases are TGTGCCAGCAGTTTATCGGGGGATCAGCCCCAGCATTTT. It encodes CASSLSGDQPQHF. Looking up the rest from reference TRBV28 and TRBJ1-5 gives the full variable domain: DVKVTQSSRYLVKRTGEKVFLECVQDMDHENMFWYRQDPGLGLRLIYFSYDVKMKEKGDIPEGYSVSREKKERFSLILESASTNQTSMYLCASSLSGDQPQHFGDGTRLSIL.

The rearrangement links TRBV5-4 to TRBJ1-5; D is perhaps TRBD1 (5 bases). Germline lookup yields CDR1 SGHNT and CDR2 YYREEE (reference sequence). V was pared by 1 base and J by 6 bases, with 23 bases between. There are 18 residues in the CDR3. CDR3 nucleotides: TGTGCCAGCAGCTTGCGGGGGGGGAGTCCTTGGTCGGGTCAGCCCCAGCATTTT. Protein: CASSLRGGSPWSGQPQHF.

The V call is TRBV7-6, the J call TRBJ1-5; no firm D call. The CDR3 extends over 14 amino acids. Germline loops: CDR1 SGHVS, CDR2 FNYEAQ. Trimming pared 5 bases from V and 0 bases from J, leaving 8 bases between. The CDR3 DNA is TGTGCCAGCAGCCCAGGCCTTAGCAATCAGCCCCAGCATTTT. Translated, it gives CASSPGLSNQPQHF.

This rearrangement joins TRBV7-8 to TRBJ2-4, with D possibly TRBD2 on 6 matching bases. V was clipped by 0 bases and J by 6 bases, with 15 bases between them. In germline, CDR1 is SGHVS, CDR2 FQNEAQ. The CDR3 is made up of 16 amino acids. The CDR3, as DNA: TGTGCCAGCAGCTTAGCGAGCGGAGGGCAAGCAAACATTCAGTACTTC. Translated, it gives CASSLASGGQANIQYF.

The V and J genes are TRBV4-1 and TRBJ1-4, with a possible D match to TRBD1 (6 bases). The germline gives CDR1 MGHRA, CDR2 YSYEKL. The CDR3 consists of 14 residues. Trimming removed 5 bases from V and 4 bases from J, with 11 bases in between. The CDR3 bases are TGCGCCAGCAGCTTAGGACAGTATAATGAAAAACTGTTTTTT. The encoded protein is CASSLGQYNEKLFF.

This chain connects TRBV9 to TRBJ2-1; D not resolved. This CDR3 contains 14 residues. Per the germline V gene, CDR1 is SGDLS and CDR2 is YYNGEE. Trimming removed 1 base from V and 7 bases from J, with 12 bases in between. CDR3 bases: TGTGCCAGCAGCGTAAACCTTGTTACAAATGAGCAGTTCTTC. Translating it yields CASSVNLVTNEQFF.